This TCR beta chain was found in a study of human T cells and chemical hapten exposure. Study-level information: From small differences in pooled library volume came most of the variation in per-sample TCR yields. Study results and limitations: DPC sensitization did not alter TCRs above 1 in 1000 frequency.

The CDR3 extends over 13 amino acids. V lost 7 bases to trimming and J lost 5 bases, with 15 bases between them. Germline-derived CDR1 and CDR2 are SQVTM and ANQGSEA. Time point noted: pre-sensitization, week 0. The treatment: therapeutic diphenylcyclopropenone sensitization with weekly scalp DPC. Unfractionated whole blood yielded the extracted total RNA. As for this clonotype: The antigen is not known.

Via MiXCR, TCRdb re-called the RACE reads, giving one row per CDR3 protein. The data show 35,000 or so distinct CDR3 sequences, with 10% seen just once and 25% to 35% held by the top ten. The chain joins TRBV29-1 to TRBJ1-5; D is perhaps TRBD1 (6 bases). The TCR sequence derives from a man aged 50 to 59 with alopecia areata. Some clones in this sample may be carry-over from other donors' samples. The source material was whole blood, sampled in connection with sensitization to the hapten diphenylcyclopropenone (DPC). The CDR3 region has the DNA TGCAGCGCGCTTCTGGGGGCGGATCAGCCCCAGCATTTT. Protein product: CSALLGADQPQHF. The full variable domain, in which reference TRBV29-1 and TRBJ1-5 provide the parts outside the CDR3, is SAVISQKPSRDICQRGTSLTIQCQVDSQVTMMFWYRQQPGQSLTLIATANQGSEATYESGFVIDKFPISRPNLTFSTLTVSNMSPEDSSIYLCSALLGADQPQHFGDGTRLSIL.